This T cell receptor beta chain was observed in a study of cytomegalovirus exposure and HLA in healthy donors. Trimming took 5 bases from V and 7 from J; bases not matched to a gene: 7. CDR3 length: 13 amino acids. Germline loops: CDR1 SGHTA, CDR2 FQGNSA. A multiplex PCR was run with 60 Vbeta primers and 13 Jbeta primers. Sequenced by immunoSEQ multiplex PCR; TCRdb stores in-frame clones only, minus some. The table lists 150,000 to 200,000 clones, 80% of them singletons. Study outcomes and limitations: About 150 TCR beta chains were listed as cytomegalovirus-associated.

Comment on this clone: Its antigen is not identified.

This rearrangement joins TRBV7-2 to TRBJ2-7, with 8 bases matching TRBD1. Sequenced: PBMCs. The TCR comes from a man between 18 and 29 years old in good health and CMV-seropositive. Written as DNA, the CDR3 is TGTGCCAGCAGCAGGACAGGGCGAGGGGAGCAGTACTTC. Encoded protein: CASSRTGRGEQYF.